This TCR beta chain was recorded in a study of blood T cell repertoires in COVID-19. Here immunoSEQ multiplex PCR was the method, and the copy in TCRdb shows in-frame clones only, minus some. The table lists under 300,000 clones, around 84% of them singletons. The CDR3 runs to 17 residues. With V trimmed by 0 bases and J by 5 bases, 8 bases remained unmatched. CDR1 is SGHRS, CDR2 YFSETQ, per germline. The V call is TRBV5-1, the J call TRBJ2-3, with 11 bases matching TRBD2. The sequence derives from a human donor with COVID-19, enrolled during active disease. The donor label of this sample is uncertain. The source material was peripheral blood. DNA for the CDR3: TGCGCCAGCAGCTTGGGGAGTATAGCGGGAGGGAGAGATACGCAGTATTTT. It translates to CASSLGSIAGGRDTQYF.